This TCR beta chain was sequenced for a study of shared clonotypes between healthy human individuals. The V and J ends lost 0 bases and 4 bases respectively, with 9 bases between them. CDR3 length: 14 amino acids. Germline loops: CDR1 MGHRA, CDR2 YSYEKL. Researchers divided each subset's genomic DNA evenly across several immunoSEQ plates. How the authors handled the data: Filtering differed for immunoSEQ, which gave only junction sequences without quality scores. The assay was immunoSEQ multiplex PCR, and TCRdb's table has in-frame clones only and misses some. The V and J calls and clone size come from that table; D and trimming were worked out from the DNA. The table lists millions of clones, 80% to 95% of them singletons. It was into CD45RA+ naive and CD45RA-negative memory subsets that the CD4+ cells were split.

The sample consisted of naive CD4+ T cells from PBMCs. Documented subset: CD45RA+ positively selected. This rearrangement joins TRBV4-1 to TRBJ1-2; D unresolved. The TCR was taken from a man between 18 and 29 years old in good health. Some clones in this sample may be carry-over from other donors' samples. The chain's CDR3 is CASSQEGSPYGYTF. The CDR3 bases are TGCGCCAGCAGCCAAGAGGGGTCCCCCTATGGCTACACCTTC.